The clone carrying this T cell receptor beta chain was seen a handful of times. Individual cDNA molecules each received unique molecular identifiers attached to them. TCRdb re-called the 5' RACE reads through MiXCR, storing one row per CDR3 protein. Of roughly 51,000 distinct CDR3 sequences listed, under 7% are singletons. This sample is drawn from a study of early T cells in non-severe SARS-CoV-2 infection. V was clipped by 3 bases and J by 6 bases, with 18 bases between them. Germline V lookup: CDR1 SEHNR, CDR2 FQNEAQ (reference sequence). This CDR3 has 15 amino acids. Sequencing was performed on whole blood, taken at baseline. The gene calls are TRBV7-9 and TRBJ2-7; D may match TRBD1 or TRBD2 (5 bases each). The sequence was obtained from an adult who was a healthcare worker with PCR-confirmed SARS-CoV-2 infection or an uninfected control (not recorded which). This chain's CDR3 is CASSFTGPSGIEQYF. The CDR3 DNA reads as TGTGCCAGCAGCTTCACAGGACCGTCGGGGATCGAGCAGTACTTC.